The sequence of this TCR beta chain was determined in a study of OX40 agonist ivuxolimab in advanced cancers. Comment on this clone: Antigen specificity is unknown.

Study findings and constraints: Doses of 0.1 to 3.0 mg/kg were accompanied by clonal expansion of CD4+ and CD8+ blood T cells by week 6. The antigens recognized by the expanded peripheral T cells, that is their antigen specificity, were not determined. Some nonresponders likewise displayed low normalized T-cell clonal expansion. CD8+ T cells averaged more expanded clones than CD4+.

Repertoires were generated with immunoSEQ multiplex PCR, while TCRdb's copy carries only in-frame clones and drops some. There are roughly 76,000 clones in the sample; roughly 85% occur only once, and 4.1% lies in the top ten. Trimming shortened V by 4 bases and J by 3 bases, and 15 bases separated the two germline ends. CDR1 is SGHTA, CDR2 FQGNSA, per germline. This CDR3 contains 15 residues. The material was CD4+ or CD8+ T cells sorted from blood, obtained in a trial of the OX40 agonist ivuxolimab. This TCR came from an adult with an advanced solid tumor such as melanoma, head and neck, liver or kidney cancer. V usage is TRBV7-2 and J usage is TRBJ1-2; the D gene is possibly TRBD1 (6 bases). The CDR3 loop is CASSYRARLDYGYTF. The CDR3, as DNA: TGTGCCAGCAGCTACAGGGCGAGGTTGGACTATGGCTACACCTTC.